The entry below describes one T cell receptor (beta chain). Original processing methods: It was from reference gene primer amplification that nucleated cell counts were estimated. Sequencing used immunoSEQ multiplex PCR; TCRdb keeps in-frame clones, though not all of them. That table is the source of V, J and clone size, and D and trimming were worked out from the DNA. The sample has 14,000 or so clones, approximately 83% seen once. This sample was taken from a study of blood T cell repertoires in COVID-19. The overall study: PBMCs, B-cell-depleted T cells, or T cells provided the cDNA or gDNA that made up the material.

The CDR3 extends over 14 amino acids. Germline CDR1 is MNHNS and CDR2 is SASEGT. Trimming pared 2 bases from V and 1 base from J, leaving 8 bases between. This receptor was taken from a woman aged 60-75 years with acute or convalescent COVID-19. The chain carries TRBV6-1 and TRBJ2-5; D is unresolved. The sequencing sample was made of peripheral blood. CDR3 bases: TGTGCCAGCAGTGAACTGGCCGCCCAAGAGACCCAGTACTTC. Protein: CASSELAAQETQYF.